One and the same sample provided the 6 T cell receptor beta chains below, sequenced in a study of technical replicates of blood from several donors. Assay used: immunoSEQ multiplex PCR; TCRdb lists only in-frame clones, some missing. The table includes tens of thousands of clones, 92% detected once. Sequences were obtained from T cells isolated from PBMCs. Every receptor here comes from a human donor in good health.

The chain is built from TRBV2 and TRBJ1-1, with D hard to call. The germline V gene encodes CDR1 SNHLY and CDR2 FYNNEI. Trimming removed 5 bases from V and 6 bases from J, with 7 bases in between. The CDR3 length is 11 residues. The CDR3 here is CASSFSSEAFF. CDR3 in DNA: TGTGCCAGCAGTTTTAGCTCTGAAGCTTTCTTT.

The rearrangement uses TRBV7-9 and TRBJ2-2; D possibly corresponds to TRBD2 (6 bases). The CDR3 is 15 residues long. Trimming removed 1 base at V and 8 bases at J, with 14 bases between. CDR1 is SEHNR, CDR2 FQNEAQ, per germline (reference sequence). CDR3 nucleotide sequence: TGTGCCAGCAGCTTAGGTCGGGAGCCGGTTGGGGAGCTGTTTTTT. Protein sequence: CASSLGREPVGELFF.

The V call is TRBV7-9, the J call TRBJ1-2, with a possible D match to TRBD1 (6 bases). Per germline, CDR1 SEHNR and CDR2 FQNEAQ (reference sequence). V dropped 5 bases and J dropped 7 bases, with 11 bases sitting between them. The CDR3 runs to 12 residues. CDR3 nucleotides: TGTGCCAGCAGCCCCGGGACACTTGGCTACACCTTC. This translates into CASSPGTLGYTF.

The chain combines TRBV29-1 with TRBJ1-2, with 7 bases identical to TRBD1. Germline V gene data show CDR1 as SQVTM and CDR2 as ANQGSEA. The CDR3 runs to 14 residues. The ends lost 1 base at V and 6 bases at J; junction bases unmatched: 8. The CDR3 DNA sequence: TGCAGCGTTGAAGGTCCACAGGGGAGGCATGGCTACACCTTC. Encoded protein: CSVEGPQGRHGYTF.

This clone has a single count. This chain uses TRBV28 with TRBJ2-7; 9 nucleotides line up with TRBD2. Germline CDR1 is MDHEN and CDR2 is SYDVKM. The CDR3 is 13 amino acids. V lost 3 bases to trimming and J lost 6 bases; unmatched junction nucleotides: 3. The CDR3 protein is CASSFSSGVEQYF. The CDR3 nucleotides read TGTGCCAGCAGTTTTTCTAGCGGGGTCGAGCAGTACTTC. The full variable domain, its missing parts supplied by reference TRBV28 and TRBJ2-7, is DVKVTQSSRYLVKRTGEKVFLECVQDMDHENMFWYRQDPGLGLRLIYFSYDVKMKEKGDIPEGYSVSREKKERFSLILESASTNQTSMYLCASSFSSGVEQYFGPGTRLTVT.

This chain joins TRBV9 and TRBJ1-4, with TRBD1 matching over 7 bases. The CDR3 runs to 16 residues. Germline loops: CDR1 SGDLS, CDR2 YYNGEE. With V trimmed by 3 bases and J by 8 bases, 13 bases remained unmatched. The CDR3 here is CASSAGQMGRYEKLFF. CDR3 nucleotide sequence: TGTGCCAGCAGCGCGGGACAGATGGGGCGGTACGAAAAACTGTTTTTT.